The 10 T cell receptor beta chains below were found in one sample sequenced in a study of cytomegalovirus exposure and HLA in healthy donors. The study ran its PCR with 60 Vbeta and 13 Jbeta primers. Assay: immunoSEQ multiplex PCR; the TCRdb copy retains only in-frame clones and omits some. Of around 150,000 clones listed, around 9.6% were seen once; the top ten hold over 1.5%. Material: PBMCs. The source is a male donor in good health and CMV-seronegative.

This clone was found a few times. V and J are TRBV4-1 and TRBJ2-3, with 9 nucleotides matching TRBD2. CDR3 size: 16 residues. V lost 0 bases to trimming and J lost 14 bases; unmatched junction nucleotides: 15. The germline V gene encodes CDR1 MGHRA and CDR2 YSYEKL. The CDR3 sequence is CASSQEHSGGLVFAYF. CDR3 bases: TGCGCCAGCAGCCAAGAGCATAGCGGGGGCCTCGTTTTCGCGTATTTT.

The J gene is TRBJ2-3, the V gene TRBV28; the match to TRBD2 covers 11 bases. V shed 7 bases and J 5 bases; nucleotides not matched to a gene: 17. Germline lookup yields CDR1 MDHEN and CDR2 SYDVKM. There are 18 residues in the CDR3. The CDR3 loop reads CASTPYRSGTSGLDTQYF. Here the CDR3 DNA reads TGTGCCAGCACCCCATATAGATCCGGGACTAGCGGCTTAGATACGCAGTATTTT.

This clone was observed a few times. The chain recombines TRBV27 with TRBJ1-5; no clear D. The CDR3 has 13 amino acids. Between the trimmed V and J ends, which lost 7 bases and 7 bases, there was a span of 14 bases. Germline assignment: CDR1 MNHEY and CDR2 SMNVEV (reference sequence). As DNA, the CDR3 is TGTGCCAGCACCCTTTTCTTCGGGCAGCCCCAGCATTTT. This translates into CASTLFFGQPQHF.

The CDR3 bases are TGCGCCAGCAGCTTGGCCTTGACAGGACAAGAGACCCAGTACTTC. It yields the protein CASSLALTGQETQYF. The rearrangement joins TRBV5-1 to TRBJ2-5, with a weak D call TRBD1 (6 bases). V was trimmed by 0 bases and J by 2 bases, leaving 11 bases between them. Germline CDR1 SGHRS, CDR2 YFSETQ. The CDR3 contains 15 residues.

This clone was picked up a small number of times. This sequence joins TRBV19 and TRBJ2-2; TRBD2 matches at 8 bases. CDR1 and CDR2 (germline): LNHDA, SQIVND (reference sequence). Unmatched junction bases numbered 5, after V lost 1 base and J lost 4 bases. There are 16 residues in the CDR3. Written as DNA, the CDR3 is TGTGCCAGTAGTATAGGTAGCGGGATTAGCACCGGGGAGCTGTTTTTT. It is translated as CASSIGSGISTGELFF.

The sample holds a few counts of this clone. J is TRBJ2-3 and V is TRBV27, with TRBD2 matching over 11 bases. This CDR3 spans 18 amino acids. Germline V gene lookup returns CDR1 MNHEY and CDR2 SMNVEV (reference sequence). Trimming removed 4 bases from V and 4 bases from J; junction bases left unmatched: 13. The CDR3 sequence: CASSSFPISGRAADTQYF. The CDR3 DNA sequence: TGTGCCAGCAGTTCGTTCCCGATTAGCGGGAGGGCCGCAGATACGCAGTATTTT.

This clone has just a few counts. The CDR3 is CASSLFYDRAGEGEKLFF. DNA for the CDR3: TGTGCCAGCAGTTTATTTTACGATCGGGCAGGGGAGGGTGAAAAACTGTTTTTT. The chain uses TRBV27 and TRBJ1-4, with D possibly being TRBD1 (6 bases). The V gene lost 1 base and the J gene lost 7 bases, with 22 bases spanning the gap. This CDR3 region has 18 residues. Germline loops: CDR1 MNHEY, CDR2 SMNVEV (reference sequence). Drawing the rest from reference TRBV27 and TRBJ1-4, the complete variable domain is EAQVTQNPRYLITVTGKKLTVTCSQNMNHEYMSWYRQDPGLGLRQIYYSMNVEVTDKGDVPEGYKVSRKEKRNFPLILESPSPNQTSLYFCASSLFYDRAGEGEKLFFGSGTQLSVL.

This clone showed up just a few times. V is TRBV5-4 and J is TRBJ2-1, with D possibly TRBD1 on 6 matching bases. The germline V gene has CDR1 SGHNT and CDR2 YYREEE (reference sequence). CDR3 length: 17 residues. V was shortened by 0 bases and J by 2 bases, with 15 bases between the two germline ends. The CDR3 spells CASSLEGQLVAYNEQFF. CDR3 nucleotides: TGTGCCAGCAGCTTGGAGGGACAATTGGTGGCCTACAATGAGCAGTTCTTC.

CDR3: CASSPLPMGGIQYF. CDR3 DNA sequence: TGTGCCAGCAGCCCCCTACCGATGGGGGGGATTCAGTACTTC. The chain uses TRBV7-2 and TRBJ2-4; TRBD2 aligns across 7 bases. CDR1 SGHTA and CDR2 FQGNSA come from the germline V gene. The CDR3 loop spans 14 amino acids. With 5 bases clipped from V and 10 bases from J, the junction kept 11 bases outside the gene matches. The variable domain in full, with the rest retrieved from reference TRBV7-2 and TRBJ2-4, is GAGVSQSPSNKVTEKGKDVELRCDPISGHTALYWYRQSLGQGLEFLIYFQGNSAPDKSGLPSDRFSAERTGGSVSTLTIQRTQQEDSAVYLCASSPLPMGGIQYFGAGTRLSVL.

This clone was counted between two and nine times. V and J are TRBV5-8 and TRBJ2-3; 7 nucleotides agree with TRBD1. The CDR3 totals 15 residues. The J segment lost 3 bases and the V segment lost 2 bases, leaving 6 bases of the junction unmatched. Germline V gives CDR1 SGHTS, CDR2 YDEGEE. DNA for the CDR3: TGTGCCAGCAGCTTCCCGGGACAGAGGACAGATACGCAGTATTTT. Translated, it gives CASSFPGQRTDTQYF. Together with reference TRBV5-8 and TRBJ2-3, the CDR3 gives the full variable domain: EAGVTQSPTHLIKTRGQQATLRCSPISGHTSVYWYQQALGLGLQFLLWYDEGEERNRGNFPPRFSGRQFPNYSSELNVNALELEDSALYLCASSFPGQRTDTQYFGPGTRLTVL.